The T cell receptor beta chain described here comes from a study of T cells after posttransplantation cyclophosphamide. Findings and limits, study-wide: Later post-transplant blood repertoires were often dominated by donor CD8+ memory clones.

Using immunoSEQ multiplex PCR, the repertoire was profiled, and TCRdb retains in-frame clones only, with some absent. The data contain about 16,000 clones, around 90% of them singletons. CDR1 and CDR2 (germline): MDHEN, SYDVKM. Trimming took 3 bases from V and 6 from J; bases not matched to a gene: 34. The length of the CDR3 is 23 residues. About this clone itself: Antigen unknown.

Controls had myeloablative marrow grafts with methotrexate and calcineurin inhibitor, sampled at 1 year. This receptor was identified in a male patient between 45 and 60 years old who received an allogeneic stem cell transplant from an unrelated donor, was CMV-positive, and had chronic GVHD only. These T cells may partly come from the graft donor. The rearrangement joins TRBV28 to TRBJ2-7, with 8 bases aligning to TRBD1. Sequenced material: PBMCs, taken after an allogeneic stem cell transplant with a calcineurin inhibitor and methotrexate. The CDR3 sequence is CASSFKRTGWSVLPRNGRGEQYF. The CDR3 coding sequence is TGTGCCAGCAGTTTCAAGAGGACAGGGTGGTCGGTTCTCCCCCGCAATGGTCGGGGCGAGCAGTACTTC.